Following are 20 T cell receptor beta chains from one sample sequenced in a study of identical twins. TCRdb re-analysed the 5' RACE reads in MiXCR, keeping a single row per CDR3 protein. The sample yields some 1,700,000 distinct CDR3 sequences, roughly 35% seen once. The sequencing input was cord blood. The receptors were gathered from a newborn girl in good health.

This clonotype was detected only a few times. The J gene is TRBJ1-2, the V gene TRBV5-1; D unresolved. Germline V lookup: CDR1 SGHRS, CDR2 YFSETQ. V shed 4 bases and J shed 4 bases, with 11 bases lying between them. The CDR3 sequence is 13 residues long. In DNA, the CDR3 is TGCGCCAGCAGCCTGGACGCCCTCTATGGCTACACCTTC. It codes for CASSLDALYGYTF.

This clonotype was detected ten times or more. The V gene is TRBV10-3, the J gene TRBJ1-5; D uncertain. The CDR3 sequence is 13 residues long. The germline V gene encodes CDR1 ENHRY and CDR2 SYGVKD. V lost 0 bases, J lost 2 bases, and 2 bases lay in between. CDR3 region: CAISESGNQPQHF. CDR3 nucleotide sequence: TGTGCCATCAGTGAGTCAGGCAATCAGCCCCAGCATTTT.

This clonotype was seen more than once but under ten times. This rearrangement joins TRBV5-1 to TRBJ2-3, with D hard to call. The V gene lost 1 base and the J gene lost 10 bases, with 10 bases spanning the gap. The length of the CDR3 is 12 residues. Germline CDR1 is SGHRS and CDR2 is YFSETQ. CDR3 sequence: CASSLNEPSQYF. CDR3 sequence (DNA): TGCGCCAGCAGCTTGAACGAGCCGTCGCAGTATTTT.

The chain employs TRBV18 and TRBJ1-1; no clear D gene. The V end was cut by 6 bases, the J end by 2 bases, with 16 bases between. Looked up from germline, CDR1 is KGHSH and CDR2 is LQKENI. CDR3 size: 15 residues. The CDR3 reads CASSPSGVANTEAFF. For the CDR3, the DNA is TGTGCCAGCTCCCCCAGTGGAGTGGCCAACACTGAAGCTTTCTTT.

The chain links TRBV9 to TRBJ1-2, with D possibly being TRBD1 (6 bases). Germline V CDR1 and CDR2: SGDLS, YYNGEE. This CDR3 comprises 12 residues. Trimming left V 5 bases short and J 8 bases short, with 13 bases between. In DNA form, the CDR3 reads TGTGCCAGCAGTGTCGGAGGGGGAGGCTACACCTTC. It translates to CASSVGGGGYTF.

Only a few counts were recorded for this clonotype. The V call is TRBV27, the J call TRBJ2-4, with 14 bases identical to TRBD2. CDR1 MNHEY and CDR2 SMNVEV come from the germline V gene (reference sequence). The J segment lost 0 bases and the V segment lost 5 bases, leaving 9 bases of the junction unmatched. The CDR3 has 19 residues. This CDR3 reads CASSPHGTSGSRAKNIQYF. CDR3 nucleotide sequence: TGTGCCAGCAGTCCCCACGGGACTAGCGGGAGTAGAGCCAAAAACATTCAGTACTTC.

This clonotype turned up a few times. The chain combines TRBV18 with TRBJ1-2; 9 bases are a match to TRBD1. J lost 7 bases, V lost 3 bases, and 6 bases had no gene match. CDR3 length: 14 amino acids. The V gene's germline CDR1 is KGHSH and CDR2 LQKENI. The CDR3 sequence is CASSPQTGGSGYTF. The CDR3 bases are TGTGCCAGCTCACCTCAGACAGGGGGAAGTGGCTACACCTTC.

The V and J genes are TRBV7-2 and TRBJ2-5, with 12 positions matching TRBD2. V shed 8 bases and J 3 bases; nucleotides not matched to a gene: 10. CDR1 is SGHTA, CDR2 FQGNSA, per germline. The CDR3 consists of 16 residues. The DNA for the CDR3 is TGTGCCAGCGGCATAGGACTAGCGGGAATCAAAGAGACCCAGTACTTC. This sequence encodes CASGIGLAGIKETQYF.

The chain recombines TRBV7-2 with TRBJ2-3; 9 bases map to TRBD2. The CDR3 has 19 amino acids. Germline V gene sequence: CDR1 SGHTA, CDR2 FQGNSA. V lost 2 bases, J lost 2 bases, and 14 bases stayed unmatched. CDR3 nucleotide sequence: TGTGCCAGCAGCTTATTAGCAGTTAGCGGGGGAGAATACACAGATACGCAGTATTTT. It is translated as CASSLLAVSGGEYTDTQYF.

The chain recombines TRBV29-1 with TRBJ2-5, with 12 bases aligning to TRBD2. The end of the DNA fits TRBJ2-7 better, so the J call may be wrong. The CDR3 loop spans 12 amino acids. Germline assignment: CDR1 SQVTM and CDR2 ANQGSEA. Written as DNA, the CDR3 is TGCAGCGGCCGACTAGCGGGAGACGAGCAGTACTTC. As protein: CSGRLAGDEQYF.

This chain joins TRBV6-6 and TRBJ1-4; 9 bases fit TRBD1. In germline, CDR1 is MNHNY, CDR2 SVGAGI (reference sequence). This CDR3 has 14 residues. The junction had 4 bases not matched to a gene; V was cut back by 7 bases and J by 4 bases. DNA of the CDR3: TGTGCCAGCACTAAGGGACAGGGTAATGAAAAACTGTTTTTT. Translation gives CASTKGQGNEKLFF.

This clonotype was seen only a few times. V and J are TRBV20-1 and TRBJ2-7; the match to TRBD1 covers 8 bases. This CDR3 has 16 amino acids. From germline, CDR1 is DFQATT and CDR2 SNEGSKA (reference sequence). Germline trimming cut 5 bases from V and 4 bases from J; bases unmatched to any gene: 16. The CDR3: CSAQTGAGPDWYEQYF. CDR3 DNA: TGCAGTGCTCAGACAGGGGCAGGCCCTGATTGGTACGAGCAGTACTTC.

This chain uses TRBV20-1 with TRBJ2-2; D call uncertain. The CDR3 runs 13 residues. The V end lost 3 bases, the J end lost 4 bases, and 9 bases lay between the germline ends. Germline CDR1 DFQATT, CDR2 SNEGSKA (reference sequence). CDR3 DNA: TGCAGTGCTAGTGAGGCGGCCACCGGGGAGCTGTTTTTT. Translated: CSASEAATGELFF.

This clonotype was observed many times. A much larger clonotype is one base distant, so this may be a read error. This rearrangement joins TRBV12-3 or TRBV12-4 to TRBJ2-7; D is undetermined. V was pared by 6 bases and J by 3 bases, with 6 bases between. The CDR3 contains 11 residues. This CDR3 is CASRFNYEQYF. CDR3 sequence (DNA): TGTGCCAGCAGGTTCAACTACGAGCAGTACTTC.

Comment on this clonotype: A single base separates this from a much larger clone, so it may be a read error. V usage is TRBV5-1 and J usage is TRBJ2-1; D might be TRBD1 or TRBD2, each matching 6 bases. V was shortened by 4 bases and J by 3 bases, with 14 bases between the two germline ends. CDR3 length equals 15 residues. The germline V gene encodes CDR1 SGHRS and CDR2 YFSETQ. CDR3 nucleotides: TGCGCCAGCAGCACTACTAGCAGGGGCTACAATGAGCAGTTCTTC. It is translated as CASSTTSRGYNEQFF.

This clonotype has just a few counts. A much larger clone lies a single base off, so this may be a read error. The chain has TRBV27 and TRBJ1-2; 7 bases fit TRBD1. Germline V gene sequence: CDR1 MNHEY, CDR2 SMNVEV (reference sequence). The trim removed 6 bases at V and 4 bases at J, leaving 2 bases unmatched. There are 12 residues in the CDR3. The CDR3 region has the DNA TGTGCCAGCAGGACAGGGTTCTATGGCTACACCTTC. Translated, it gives CASRTGFYGYTF.

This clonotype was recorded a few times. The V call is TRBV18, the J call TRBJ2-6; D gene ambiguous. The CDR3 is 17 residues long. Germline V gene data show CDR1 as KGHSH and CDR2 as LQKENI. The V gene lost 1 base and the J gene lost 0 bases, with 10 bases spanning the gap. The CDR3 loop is CASSPRRYNSGANVLTF. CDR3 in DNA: TGTGCCAGCTCACCACGGAGATACAACTCTGGGGCCAACGTCCTGACTTTC.

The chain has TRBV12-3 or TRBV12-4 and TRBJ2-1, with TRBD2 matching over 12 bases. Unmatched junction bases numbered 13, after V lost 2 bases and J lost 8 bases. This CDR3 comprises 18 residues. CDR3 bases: TGTGCCAGCAGTTTACCACCCAAACTAGCGGGGGGTTCCGATGAGCAGTTCTTC. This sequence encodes CASSLPPKLAGGSDEQFF.

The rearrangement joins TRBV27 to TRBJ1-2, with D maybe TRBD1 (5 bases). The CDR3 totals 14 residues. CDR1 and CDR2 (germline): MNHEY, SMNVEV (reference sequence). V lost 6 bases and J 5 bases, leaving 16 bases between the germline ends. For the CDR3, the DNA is TGTGCCAGCAGGACGCCCGGGACCGTTTATGGCTACACCTTC. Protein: CASRTPGTVYGYTF.

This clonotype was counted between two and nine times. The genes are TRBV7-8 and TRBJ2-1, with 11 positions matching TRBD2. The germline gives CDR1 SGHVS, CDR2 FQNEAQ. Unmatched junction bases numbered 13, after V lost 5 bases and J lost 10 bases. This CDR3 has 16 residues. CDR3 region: CASSPGLAGELGEQFF. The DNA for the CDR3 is TGTGCCAGCAGCCCAGGACTAGCGGGTGAATTGGGGGAGCAGTTCTTC.